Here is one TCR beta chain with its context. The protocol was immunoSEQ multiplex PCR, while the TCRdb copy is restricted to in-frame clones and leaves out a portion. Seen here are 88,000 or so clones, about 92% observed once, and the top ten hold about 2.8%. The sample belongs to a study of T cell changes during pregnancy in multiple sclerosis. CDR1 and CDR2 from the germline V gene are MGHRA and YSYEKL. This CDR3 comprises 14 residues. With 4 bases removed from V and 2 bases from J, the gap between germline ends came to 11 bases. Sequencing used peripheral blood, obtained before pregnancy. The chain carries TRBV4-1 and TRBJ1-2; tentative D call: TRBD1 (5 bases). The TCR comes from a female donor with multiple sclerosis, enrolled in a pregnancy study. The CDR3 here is CASSPGGGNYGYTF. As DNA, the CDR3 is TGCGCCAGCAGCCCCGGGGGGGGGAACTATGGCTACACCTTC.